One and the same sample provided the 4 T cell receptor beta chains below, sequenced in a study of PD-1 blockade in classical Hodgkin lymphoma (dated by TCRdb to about 2020). Libraries were built with the immunoSEQ multiplex PCR assay. The source is immuneACCESS, and TCRdb retained only in-frame sequences with V and J called. Part of the clones is not carried over; for the studies checked, unresolved V genes explain less than half of this, and the remainder is unexplained. In this sample the table shows over 25,000 clones, about 85% of which occur a single time. The ten top clones hold less than 0.5% of the sample. Reading the label with the study, this specimen's time point is: cycle 4 day 1 (C4D1), after around six weeks of nivolumab. Every trial patient had relapsed after autologous stem cell transplantation, and cohorts A, B and C differed in prior brentuximab vedotin exposure. Using a Miltenyi CD4+ T cell isolation kit, CD4+ T cells were purified from thawed PBMCs through magnetic negative selection.

The specimen was CD4+ T cells from blood, collected before the fourth cycle of nivolumab. These receptors originate from a human donor with classical Hodgkin lymphoma.

The chain combines TRBV28 with TRBJ2-3; a possible D gene is TRBD2 (6 bases). Trimming removed 5 bases at V and 2 bases at J, with 11 bases between. This CDR3 is 14 amino acids long. Germline lookup yields CDR1 MDHEN and CDR2 SYDVKM. The CDR3 bases are TGTGCCAGCAGTATTAGCGGAATCACAGATACGCAGTATTTT. Its translation is CASSISGITDTQYF.

The genes are TRBV4-1 and TRBJ2-3; no reliable D call. Trimming shortened V by 1 base and J by 4 bases, and 9 bases separated the two germline ends. The germline V gene encodes CDR1 MGHRA and CDR2 YSYEKL. CDR3 length: 14 residues. The CDR3 nucleotides read TGCGCCAGCAGCCAAGCTGGCATCTCAGATACGCAGTATTTT. It is translated as CASSQAGISDTQYF.

This clone was seen a handful of times. This chain links TRBV28 with TRBJ1-4, with a tentative D call TRBD1 (5 bases). CDR1 and CDR2 (germline): MDHEN, SYDVKM. The CDR3 totals 13 residues. Trimming left V 2 bases short and J 7 bases short, with 8 bases between. The CDR3 loop is CASSLAGSEKLFF. DNA of the CDR3: TGTGCCAGCAGTTTAGCAGGGAGTGAAAAACTGTTTTTT.

The chain uses TRBV10-1 and TRBJ2-1, with D perhaps TRBD2 (5 bases). Germline V gene sequence: CDR1 WNHNN, CDR2 SYGVQD (reference sequence). Trimming left V 2 bases short and J 2 bases short, with 10 bases between. The length of the CDR3 is 15 residues. CDR3 in DNA: TGCGCCAGCAGTGAGGGCGGGCCGCCCTACAATGAGCAGTTCTTC. Translation: CASSEGGPPYNEQFF.